This paragraph reports one T cell receptor (beta chain). The sample is drawn from a study of blood T cell repertoires in COVID-19. Study background: Acute and convalescent COVID-19 samples came from the United States, Italy and Spain. T cells, B-cell-depleted T cells, or PBMCs supplied cDNA or gDNA.

This study enrolled people aged about 18 to 90 from about two dozen US geographic areas. Using immunoSEQ multiplex PCR, the repertoire was profiled, and TCRdb retains in-frame clones only, with some absent. The sample includes 310,000 or so clones, more than 80% of them seen just once. The trim removed 3 bases at V and 2 bases at J, leaving 4 bases unmatched. CDR3 length: 15 amino acids. Germline lookup yields CDR1 MRHNA and CDR2 SNTAGT. The sequenced material came from PBMCs or T cells enriched from blood (not recorded which). V usage is TRBV6-4 and J usage is TRBJ2-3; 8 bases align to TRBD2. This TCR was sampled from a young woman who had recovered from COVID-19. The CDR3 sequence: CASSENSGNTDTQYF. The CDR3 DNA is TGTGCCAGCAGTGAGAATAGCGGGAACACAGATACGCAGTATTTT.